Described below is a single TCR beta chain sequence and its context. Its specificity is not known. This specimen comes from a study of cytomegalovirus exposure and HLA in healthy donors. Broader study findings: Confirmation in vitro established that three CMV-associated chains were specific for CMV antigens. The study labeled 164 TCR beta chains cytomegalovirus-associated. The finding came from a later analysis; first-cohort TCR clusters tended to co-occur in the 110 or so validation repertoires.

Repertoires were generated with immunoSEQ multiplex PCR, while TCRdb's copy carries only in-frame clones and drops some. The data show roughly 130,000 clones, around nine tenths seen once. The germline V gene encodes CDR1 MNHEY and CDR2 SVGAGI. Losses at the gene ends were 5 bases for V and 7 bases for J; bases not matched to a gene: 7. The CDR3 is made up of 15 amino acids. Separation from the roughly 670-subject first cohort characterized the approximately 120-subject validation cohort, to which the donors belonged. This receptor was taken from a man aged 25 to 40 in good health and CMV-seronegative. Specimen: PBMCs. The chain couples TRBV6-5 to TRBJ2-7; 14 bases map to TRBD2. The CDR3 is CASSPGLAGVPEQYF. The DNA for the CDR3 is TGTGCCAGCAGTCCGGGACTAGCGGGAGTACCGGAGCAGTACTTC.